The 27 T cell receptor beta chains below come from one sample, sequenced in a study of blood T cell repertoires in COVID-19. This table comes from immunoSEQ multiplex PCR, and its TCRdb copy is limited to in-frame clones, with some not included. The table has approximately 100,000 clones, over 75% seen once; the top ten hold more than 14%. What was sequenced was peripheral blood. All receptors derive from a woman between 65 and 79 years old with acute or convalescent COVID-19.

This clone was detected only a few times. V gene TRBV7-2 combines with J gene TRBJ1-6, with 8 bases identical to TRBD1. Germline assignment: CDR1 SGHTA and CDR2 FQGNSA. The CDR3 runs 15 residues. With 0 bases clipped from V and 10 bases from J, the junction kept 5 bases outside the gene matches. The CDR3 protein is CASSLAVDRVSPLHF. CDR3 nucleotides: TGTGCCAGCAGCTTAGCGGTGGACAGGGTATCACCCCTCCACTTT.

The rearrangement joins TRBV9 to TRBJ2-1, with TRBD2 matching 7 bases. The CDR3 runs 16 residues. Germline V gene lookup returns CDR1 SGDLS and CDR2 YYNGEE. After removal of 0 bases from V and 6 bases from J, the junction contained 9 bases not matched to a gene. As DNA, the CDR3 is TGTGCCAGCAGCGTAGCTACAGGCGGGGGTAGCAATGAGCAGTTCTTC. This translates into CASSVATGGGSNEQFF. The full variable domain, completed using reference TRBV9 and TRBJ2-1, is DSGVTQTPKHLITATGQRVTLRCSPRSGDLSVYWYQQSLDQGLQFLIQYYNGEERAKGNILERFSAQQFPDLHSELNLSSLELGDSALYFCASSVATGGGSNEQFFGPGTRLTVL.

J is TRBJ1-2 and V is TRBV6-1, with D tentatively TRBD1 (6 bases). CDR3 length: 13 amino acids. From germline, CDR1 is MNHNS and CDR2 SASEGT. The ends were cut back, 6 bases at V and 6 bases at J, with 14 bases in the middle. CDR3 sequence reads: CASSRTEENGYTF. The CDR3, as DNA: TGTGCCAGCAGCAGGACAGAGGAGAATGGCTACACCTTC.

This clone has only one observation. The J gene is TRBJ2-1, the V gene TRBV19, with D hard to call. Germline V lookup: CDR1 LNHDA, CDR2 SQIVND (reference sequence). The CDR3 extends over 16 amino acids. V lost 6 bases to trimming and J lost 2 bases, with 17 bases between them. The CDR3 DNA is TGTGCCAGTAGCCAACACGGCAGGAAAACCTACAATGAGCAGTTCTTC. Residues: CASSQHGRKTYNEQFF.

The chain carries TRBV27 and TRBJ1-6, with D unresolved. The V gene's germline CDR1 is MNHEY and CDR2 SMNVEV (reference sequence). The CDR3 contains 17 residues. V was cut by 0 bases and J by 7 bases, with 16 bases left in between. The CDR3 nucleotides are TGTGCCAGCAGTTTATCCCGGGGTGGAATCCTCAATTCACCCCTCCACTTT. Its translation: CASSLSRGGILNSPLHF.

Worth noting for this clone: Given the absence of the conserved phenylalanine or tryptophan at the CDR3 end, a read error is likely. The DNA is left out, because the CDR3 cannot be placed on it with certainty; the CDR3 is given as TCRdb lists it. This chain joins TRBV5-1 and TRBJ1-2; TRBD1, the table's D call, was not compared with the DNA. Germline CDR1 reads SGHRS; CDR2 reads YFSETQ. The CDR3 contains 15 residues when both ends are counted. The CDR3 region is CASSATAGTARPEAV.

This clone was seen just once. This chain joins TRBV27 and TRBJ2-7, with TRBD2 matching over 12 bases. V lost 5 bases, J lost 7 bases, and 15 bases stayed unmatched. The germline gives CDR1 MNHEY, CDR2 SMNVEV (reference sequence). CDR3 size: 17 residues. CDR3 DNA sequence: TGTGCCAGCAGTCCACGGCCCCTAGCGGGGGGGGTACGTGAGCAGTACGTC. Amino acid sequence: CASSPRPLAGGVREQYV.

The chain recombines TRBV14 with TRBJ1-1, with D uncertain. Between the trimmed V and J ends, which lost 2 bases and 2 bases, there was a span of 6 bases. In germline, CDR1 is SGHDN, CDR2 FVKESK. The CDR3 runs 13 residues. CDR3 protein: CASSQQANTEAFF. The CDR3 DNA reads TGTGCCAGCAGCCAACAGGCAAACACTGAAGCTTTCTTT.

This clone showed up just a few times. The genes are TRBV9 and TRBJ1-1; the match to TRBD1 covers 8 bases. From germline, CDR1 is SGDLS and CDR2 YYNGEE. This CDR3 has 15 amino acids. V shed 6 bases and J 3 bases; nucleotides not matched to a gene: 10. The CDR3 coding sequence is TGTGCCAGCAACAAACAGGGGGAGGCGTACACTGAAGCTTTCTTT. Its protein is CASNKQGEAYTEAFF.

CDR3 loop: CASSLLGGTSSGNTIYF. The CDR3 DNA follows: TGTGCCAGTAGTTTGCTCGGGGGTACGAGCTCTGGAAACACCATATATTTT. The chain has TRBV19 and TRBJ1-3, with D maybe TRBD1 (5 bases). Germline V gene lookup returns CDR1 LNHDA and CDR2 SQIVND (reference sequence). This CDR3 is 17 amino acids long. Trimming stripped 5 bases from V and 0 bases from J, with 17 bases between.

The chain has TRBV25-1 and TRBJ2-7, with D possibly matching TRBD1 (6 bases). The CDR3 consists of 15 residues. V lost 1 base to trimming and J lost 3 bases, with 13 bases between them. Germline V CDR1 and CDR2: MGHDK, SYGVNS. The CDR3 sequence: CASSEWYRADYEQYV. In nucleotides, the CDR3 is TGTGCCAGCAGTGAATGGTACAGGGCGGACTACGAGCAGTACGTC.

The chain combines TRBV11-3 with TRBJ2-3, with a tentative D call TRBD2 (6 bases). V lost 5 bases and J 1 base, leaving 10 bases between the germline ends. CDR1 is SGHNT, CDR2 YENEEA, per germline. CDR3 length: 14 amino acids. The CDR3 protein is CASSLGSRTDTQYF. The CDR3, as DNA: TGTGCCAGCAGCCTCGGGAGTCGCACAGATACGCAGTATTTT.

V and J are TRBV3-1 (or the pseudogene TRBV3-2) and TRBJ2-1; 9 nucleotides match TRBD2. The V gene end was trimmed by 0 bases and the J gene end by 2 bases; junction bases not matched to a gene: 5. Germline V CDR1 and CDR2: LGHDT, YNNKEL (reference sequence). CDR3 size: 17 residues. The CDR3 sequence is CASSQDLASGAYNEQFF. The CDR3, as DNA: TGTGCCAGCAGCCAAGATTTGGCTAGCGGGGCCTACAATGAGCAGTTCTTC.

The rearrangement uses TRBV3-1 (or the pseudogene TRBV3-2) and TRBJ1-4; tentatively, D is TRBD1 (6 bases). Germline CDR1 is LGHDT and CDR2 is YNNKEL (reference sequence). There are 14 residues in the CDR3. V was trimmed by 6 bases and J by 0 bases, leaving 8 bases between them. This CDR3 reads CASSRQATNEKLFF. The CDR3, as DNA: TGTGCCAGCAGTCGACAGGCAACTAATGAAAAACTGTTTTTT.

The gene calls are TRBV4-1 and TRBJ1-3, with TRBD1 matching over 9 bases. The trim removed 2 bases at V and 0 bases at J, leaving 5 bases unmatched. This CDR3 contains 17 residues. Germline V CDR1 and CDR2: MGHRA, YSYEKL. The CDR3 spells CASSQLRDRDSGNTIYF. The DNA of the CDR3 is TGCGCCAGCAGCCAACTCCGGGACAGGGACTCTGGAAACACCATATATTTT.

This clone was detected only once. The gene calls are TRBV5-4 and TRBJ2-1; 9 bases match TRBD2. Germline lookup yields CDR1 SGHNT and CDR2 YYREEE (reference sequence). Unmatched junction bases numbered 7, after V lost 0 bases and J lost 3 bases. The CDR3 has 17 amino acids. The CDR3, as DNA: TGTGCCAGCAGCTTGGAGCAGGGTAGCGGGGGCTACAATGAGCAGTTCTTC. It encodes CASSLEQGSGGYNEQFF.

The chain links TRBV7-2 to TRBJ2-1; 11 bases are shared with TRBD2. V was clipped by 5 bases and J by 9 bases; unmatched bases: 12. The CDR3 is made up of 16 amino acids. Germline lookup yields CDR1 SGHTA and CDR2 FQGNSA. The CDR3 protein is CASSPQLAGAAGEQFF. As DNA, the CDR3 is TGTGCCAGCAGCCCACAACTAGCGGGAGCCGCGGGTGAGCAGTTCTTC. The full variable domain, completed using reference TRBV7-2 and TRBJ2-1, is GAGVSQSPSNKVTEKGKDVELRCDPISGHTALYWYRQSLGQGLEFLIYFQGNSAPDKSGLPSDRFSAERTGGSVSTLTIQRTQQEDSAVYLCASSPQLAGAAGEQFFGPGTRLTVL.

The chain combines TRBV2 with TRBJ2-3, with 9 nucleotides matching TRBD2. Germline V CDR1 and CDR2: SNHLY, FYNNEI. With V trimmed by 6 bases and J by 2 bases, 6 bases remained unmatched. CDR3 length: 15 amino acids. CDR3 sequence: CASRLAGAFTDTQYF. CDR3 coding DNA: TGTGCCAGCAGGTTAGCGGGAGCATTCACAGATACGCAGTATTTT.

V gene TRBV28 combines with J gene TRBJ1-4; D is possibly TRBD1 (5 bases). Trimming left V 1 base short and J 15 bases short, with 12 bases between. CDR1 and CDR2 from the germline V gene are MDHEN and SYDVKM. The CDR3 sequence is 12 residues long. CDR3 DNA: TGTGCCAGCAGTTTATTTATCCAGGGAATGTTTTTT. This encodes CASSLFIQGMFF.

The J gene is TRBJ2-1, the V gene TRBV11-3, with 10 positions matching TRBD1. The V segment lost 1 base and the J segment 5 bases; nucleotides outside the gene matches: 5. Germline V gene lookup returns CDR1 SGHNT and CDR2 YENEEA. The CDR3 runs to 16 residues. CDR3 residues: CASSLGGDRGNNEQFF. The CDR3 nucleotides are TGTGCCAGCAGCTTAGGAGGGGACAGGGGTAACAATGAGCAGTTCTTC.

The chain has TRBV5-8 and TRBJ2-5; D perhaps matches TRBD1 (6 bases). This CDR3 is built from 13 residues. The V gene's germline CDR1 is SGHTS and CDR2 YDEGEE. Trimming took off 4 bases at V and 5 bases at J, with 12 bases between the two ends. The DNA of the CDR3 is TGTGCCAGCAGCGGACAGAGAAGGGAGACCCAGTACTTC. Translated: CASSGQRRETQYF.

This clone was recorded a few times. The chain carries TRBV6-1 and TRBJ1-2, with D perhaps matching TRBD1 (5 bases). The CDR3 spans 13 residues. The ends were cut back, 0 bases at V and 7 bases at J, with 9 bases in the middle. Germline CDR1 is MNHNS and CDR2 is SASEGT. As DNA, the CDR3 is TGTGCCAGCAGTGAAGCGCGGGGGGGTGGCTACACCTTC. Encoded protein: CASSEARGGGYTF.

The chain recombines TRBV7-2 with TRBJ1-2; a possible D gene is TRBD1 (6 bases). Germline V gives CDR1 SGHTA, CDR2 FQGNSA. V dropped 5 bases and J dropped 3 bases, with 16 bases sitting between them. CDR3 length: 15 residues. The CDR3 sequence: CASSVPPYRDYGYTF. CDR3 DNA: TGTGCCAGCAGCGTTCCCCCTTACAGGGACTATGGCTACACCTTC. Variable domain in full (rest from reference TRBV7-2 and TRBJ1-2): GAGVSQSPSNKVTEKGKDVELRCDPISGHTALYWYRQSLGQGLEFLIYFQGNSAPDKSGLPSDRFSAERTGGSVSTLTIQRTQQEDSAVYLCASSVPPYRDYGYTFGSGTRLTVV.

This rearrangement joins TRBV20-1 to TRBJ1-2; TRBD1 matches at 9 bases. The CDR3 runs to 14 residues. The J segment lost 4 bases and the V segment lost 3 bases, leaving 6 bases of the junction unmatched. Germline V gene data show CDR1 as DFQATT and CDR2 as SNEGSKA (reference sequence). CDR3 nucleotide sequence: TGCAGTGCTAGTCGTGTGACAGGGGGCTATGGCTACACCTTC. Encoded protein: CSASRVTGGYGYTF.

This clone was counted once. The V call is TRBV6-1, the J call TRBJ2-5; TRBD1 aligns across 8 bases. Germline V gene data show CDR1 as MNHNS and CDR2 as SASEGT. CDR3 length: 15 residues. J lost 4 bases, V lost 1 base, and 5 bases had no gene match. Here the CDR3 reads CASSEGNRGTETQYF. CDR3 bases: TGTGCCAGCAGTGAAGGTAACAGGGGGACAGAGACCCAGTACTTC.

The chain carries TRBV5-4 and TRBJ2-7, with D perhaps TRBD2 (5 bases). Trimming left V 2 bases short and J 5 bases short, with 11 bases between. The V gene's germline CDR1 is SGHNT and CDR2 YYREEE (reference sequence). The CDR3 sequence is 13 residues long. The CDR3 region is CASSFGEFHEQYV. The CDR3 nucleotides read TGTGCCAGCAGCTTCGGGGAGTTCCACGAGCAGTACGTC.

This clone was detected only once. The rearrangement joins TRBV18 to TRBJ2-3; tentative D call: TRBD2 (6 bases). Germline lookup yields CDR1 KGHSH and CDR2 LQKENI. Deletions cut 0 bases from V and 9 bases from J, with 16 bases between. This CDR3 is 15 amino acids long. In DNA form, the CDR3 reads TGTGCCAGCTCACCACCTAGCGGCCCCCGCTTCACGCAGTATTTT. This sequence encodes CASSPPSGPRFTQYF. The full variable domain, in which reference TRBV18 and TRBJ2-3 provide the parts outside the CDR3, is NAGVMQNPRHLVRRRGQEARLRCSPMKGHSHVYWYRQLPEEGLKFMVYLQKENIIDESGMPKERFSAEFPKEGPSILRIQQVVRGDSAAYFCASSPPSGPRFTQYFGPGTRLTVL.